A single sample is the source of the 4 T cell receptor beta chains below, sequenced in a study of blood T cell repertoires in COVID-19 (dated by TCRdb to about 2020). Library construction relied on the immunoSEQ multiplex PCR assay. TCRdb limited this immuneACCESS table to in-frame rearrangements with V and J called. A share of clones is missing; checked studies link under half to unresolved V genes, and the rest is unexplained. The sample table records some 140,000 clones; around 82% of these occur just once. Together, the top ten hold 5.5% of the sample. Material for sequencing was PBMCs or T cells enriched from blood (not recorded which). The receptors come from a man aged 35 to 55 with acute COVID-19.

The chain joins TRBV18 to TRBJ2-7, with 14 nucleotides matching TRBD2. The J segment lost 3 bases and the V segment lost 0 bases, leaving 1 base of the junction unmatched. Looked up from germline, CDR1 is KGHSH and CDR2 is LQKENI. This CDR3 region has 16 residues. For the CDR3, the DNA is TGTGCCAGCTCACCACCGACTAGCGGGAGGGGCTACGAGCAGTACTTC. It codes for CASSPPTSGRGYEQYF. The whole variable domain, remainder taken from reference TRBV18 and TRBJ2-7, is NAGVMQNPRHLVRRRGQEARLRCSPMKGHSHVYWYRQLPEEGLKFMVYLQKENIIDESGMPKERFSAEFPKEGPSILRIQQVVRGDSAAYFCASSPPTSGRGYEQYFGPGTRLTVT.

This clone was counted only a few times. The CDR3 is CASSTDSRGEAFF. The CDR3 DNA reads TGTGCCAGCAGCACCGACAGCCGGGGGGAAGCTTTCTTT. This chain uses TRBV9 with TRBJ1-1; D is perhaps TRBD1 (5 bases). This CDR3 spans 13 amino acids. Germline CDR1 SGDLS, CDR2 YYNGEE. V was shortened by 4 bases and J by 8 bases, with 15 bases between the two germline ends. Together with reference TRBV9 and TRBJ1-1, the CDR3 gives the full variable domain: DSGVTQTPKHLITATGQRVTLRCSPRSGDLSVYWYQQSLDQGLQFLIQYYNGEERAKGNILERFSAQQFPDLHSELNLSSLELGDSALYFCASSTDSRGEAFFGQGTRLTVV.

The V gene is TRBV5-1, the J gene TRBJ1-5; D is perhaps TRBD1 (6 bases). V shed 0 bases and J shed 2 bases, with 12 bases lying between them. This CDR3 spans 16 amino acids. Germline V gene lookup returns CDR1 SGHRS and CDR2 YFSETQ. CDR3 residues: CASSLAPGDGNQPQHF. Written as DNA, the CDR3 is TGCGCCAGCAGCTTGGCCCCAGGGGATGGCAATCAGCCCCAGCATTTT.

This chain links TRBV7-8 with TRBJ1-4; TRBD1 agrees at 10 bases. V gave up 5 bases and J gave up 3 bases; unmatched junction bases: 3. Germline V gene lookup returns CDR1 SGHVS and CDR2 FQNEAQ. This CDR3 contains 15 residues. The CDR3 DNA reads as TGTGCCAGCAGCCTAGGACAGGGGGCTAATGAAAAACTGTTTTTT. As protein: CASSLGQGANEKLFF.